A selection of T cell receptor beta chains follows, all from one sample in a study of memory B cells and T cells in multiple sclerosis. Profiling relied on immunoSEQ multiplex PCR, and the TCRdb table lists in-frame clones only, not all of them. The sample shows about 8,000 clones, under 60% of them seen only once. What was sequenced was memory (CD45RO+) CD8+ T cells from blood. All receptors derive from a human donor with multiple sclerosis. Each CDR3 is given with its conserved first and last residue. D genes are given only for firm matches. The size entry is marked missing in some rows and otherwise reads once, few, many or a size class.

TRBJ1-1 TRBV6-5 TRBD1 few TGTGCCAGCAGGACAGGGGGTAGCACTGAAGCTTTCTTT CASRTGGSTEAFF
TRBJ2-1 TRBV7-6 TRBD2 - TGTGCCAGCAGCTTAGTCGGGCTAGCGGGGGGATTGAACTACAATGAGCAGTTCTTC CASSLVGLAGGLNYNEQFF
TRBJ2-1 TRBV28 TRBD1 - TGTGCCAGCAGTGCCGTGGGACAGACCTACAATGAGCAGTTCTTC CASSAVGQTYNEQFF
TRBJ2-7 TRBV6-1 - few TGTGCCAGCAGTTGGACTAACTCCTACGAGCAGTACTTC CASSWTNSYEQYF
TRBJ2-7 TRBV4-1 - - TGCGCCAGCAGCCATATAGGGGCCCAGAGCTCCTACGAGCAGTACTTC CASSHIGAQSSYEQYF
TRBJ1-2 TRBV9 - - TGTGCCAGCAGCGTAGTGAACAGCCCAACCTCTAACTATGGCTACACCTTC CASSVVNSPTSNYGYTF
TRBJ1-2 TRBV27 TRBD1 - TGTGCCAGCAGTTTAAGCCCTCGAACAGGGGAAGGCTACACCTTC CASSLSPRTGEGYTF
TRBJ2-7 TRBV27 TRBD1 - TGTGCCAGCAGCCCGACAGGGTGGGCCCACGAGCAGTACTTC CASSPTGWAHEQYF
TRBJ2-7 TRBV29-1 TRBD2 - TGCAGCGTTGAAGTCCCGGTAGCGGGAGGTTCCTACGAGCAGTACTTC CSVEVPVAGGSYEQYF
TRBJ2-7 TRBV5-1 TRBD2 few TGCGCCAGCAGCTTGGCCGGGAGGGATAGAGGGTCCTACGAGCAGTACTTC CASSLAGRDRGSYEQYF
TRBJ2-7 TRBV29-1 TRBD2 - TGCAGCGTGACCCGGGGAGGGGACTCCTACGAGCAGTACTTC CSVTRGGDSYEQYF
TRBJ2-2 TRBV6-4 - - TGTGCCAGCAGTGAGCGGGGCGACACCGGGGAGCTGTTTTTT CASSERGDTGELFF
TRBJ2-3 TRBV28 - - TGTGCCAGCAGTTTCGCCAGGGCGACAGATACGCAGTATTTT CASSFARATDTQYF
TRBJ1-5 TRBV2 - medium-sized TGTGCCAGCAGTGAGAACTACGCGTTAAATCAGCCCCAGCATTTT CASSENYALNQPQHF
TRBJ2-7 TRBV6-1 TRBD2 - TGTGCCAGCCAAGAGTCGACTAGCGGGGGATCCTCGGGTTACTTC CASQESTSGGSSGYF
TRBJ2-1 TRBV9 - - TGTGCCAGCAGCCACACTGGGGAGCCCTACAATGAGCAGTTCTTC CASSHTGEPYNEQFF
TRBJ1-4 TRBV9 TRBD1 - TGTGCCAGCAGCGGGCAAGACAGGGCGGATGAAAAACTGTTTTTT CASSGQDRADEKLFF
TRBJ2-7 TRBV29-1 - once TGCAGCGTTGAAGACCAGGGAAGGTACGAGCAGTACTTC CSVEDQGRYEQYF
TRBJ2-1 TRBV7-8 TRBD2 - TGTGCCAGCAGCTTGCGGGGGAGCTCCTACAATGAGCAGTTCTTC CASSLRGSSYNEQFF
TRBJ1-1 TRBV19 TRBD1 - TGTGCCAGTCGCGCAGGGGGAACTGAAGCTTTCTTT CASRAGGTEAFF
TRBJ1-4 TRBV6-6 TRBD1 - TGTGCCAGCAGTACAGGGGAAGCAACTAATGAAAAACTGTTTTTT CASSTGEATNEKLFF
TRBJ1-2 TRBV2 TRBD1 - TGTGCCAGCAGTAAAACCTGGACAGGGTTAGACTATGGCTACACCTTC CASSKTWTGLDYGYTF
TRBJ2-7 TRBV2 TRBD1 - TGTGCCACCATTTTATTACAGGGGGCCTACGAGCAGTACTTC CATILLQGAYEQYF
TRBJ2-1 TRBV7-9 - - TGTGCCAGCAGCCCGAGAACAGGGTTGAAGTTCTTC CASSPRTGLKFF
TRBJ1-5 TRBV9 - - TGTGCCAGCAGCGCTGGCGGCGGTAGCAATCAGCCCCAGCATTTT CASSAGGGSNQPQHF
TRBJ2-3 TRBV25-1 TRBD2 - TGTGCCAGCAGTGTAATTAGCGGGGGTTCAACAGATACGCAGTATTTT CASSVISGGSTDTQYF
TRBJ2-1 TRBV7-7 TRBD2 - TGTGCTAGCAGCCTGACTAGCCGTAATGAGCAGTTCTTC CASSLTSRNEQFF
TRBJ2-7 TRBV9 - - TGTGCCAGCAGCGTAGACGGTTCCCCCTACGAGCAGTACTTC CASSVDGSPYEQYF
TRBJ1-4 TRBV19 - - TGTGCCAGTAACCCTACGGTTGCAACTAATGAAAAACTGTTTTTT CASNPTVATNEKLFF
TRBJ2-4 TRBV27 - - TGTGCCAGCATGGCCGGGGTTGGGGGGAACATTCAGTACTTC CASMAGVGGNIQYF